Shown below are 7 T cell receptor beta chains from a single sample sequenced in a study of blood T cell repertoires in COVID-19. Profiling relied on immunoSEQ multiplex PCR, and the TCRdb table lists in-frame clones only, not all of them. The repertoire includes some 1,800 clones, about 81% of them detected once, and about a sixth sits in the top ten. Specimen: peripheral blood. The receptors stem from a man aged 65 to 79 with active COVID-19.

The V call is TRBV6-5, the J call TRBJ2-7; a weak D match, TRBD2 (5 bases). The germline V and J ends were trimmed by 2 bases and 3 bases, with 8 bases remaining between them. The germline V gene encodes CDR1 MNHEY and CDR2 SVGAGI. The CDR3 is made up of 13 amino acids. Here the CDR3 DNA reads TGTGCCAGCAGTTACGAGGGCTTCTACGAGCAGTACTTC. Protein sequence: CASSYEGFYEQYF.

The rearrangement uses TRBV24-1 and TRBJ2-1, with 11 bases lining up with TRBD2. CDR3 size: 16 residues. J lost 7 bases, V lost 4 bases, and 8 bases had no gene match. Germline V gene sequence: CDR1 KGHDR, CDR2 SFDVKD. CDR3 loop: CATSDTGLADGNEQFF. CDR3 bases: TGTGCCACCAGTGACACGGGACTAGCGGATGGTAATGAGCAGTTCTTC.

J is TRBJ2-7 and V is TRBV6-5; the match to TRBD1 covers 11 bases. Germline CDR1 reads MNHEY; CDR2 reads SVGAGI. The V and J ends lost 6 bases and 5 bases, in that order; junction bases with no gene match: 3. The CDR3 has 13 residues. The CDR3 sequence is CASRGQGADEQYF. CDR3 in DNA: TGTGCCAGCAGAGGACAGGGGGCGGACGAGCAGTACTTC.

The CDR3 DNA sequence: TGTGCCAGCAGCGGAGACACCGGGGAGCTGTTTTTT. This codes for CASSGDTGELFF. The chain recombines TRBV5-4 with TRBJ2-2, with D uncertain. CDR1 is SGHNT, CDR2 YYREEE, per germline (reference sequence). V lost 4 bases to trimming and J lost 3 bases, with 4 bases between them. The CDR3 runs to 12 residues.

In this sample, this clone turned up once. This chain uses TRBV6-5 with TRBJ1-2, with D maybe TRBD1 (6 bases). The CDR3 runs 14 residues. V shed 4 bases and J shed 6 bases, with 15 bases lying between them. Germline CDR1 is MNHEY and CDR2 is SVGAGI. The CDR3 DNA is TGTGCCAGCAGTTCCTACGACAGGTCGGATGGCTACACCTTC. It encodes CASSSYDRSDGYTF.

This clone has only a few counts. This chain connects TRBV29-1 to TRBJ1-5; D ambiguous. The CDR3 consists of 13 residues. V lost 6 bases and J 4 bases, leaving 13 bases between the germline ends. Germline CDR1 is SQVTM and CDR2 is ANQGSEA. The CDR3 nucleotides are TGCAGCGTCACCCGCGGGGTAAATCAGCCCCAGCATTTT. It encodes CSVTRGVNQPQHF.

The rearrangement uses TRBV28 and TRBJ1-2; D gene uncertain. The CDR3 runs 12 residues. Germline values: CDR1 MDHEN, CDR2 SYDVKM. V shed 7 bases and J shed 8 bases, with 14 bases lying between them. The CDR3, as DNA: TGTGCCAGCACCTCCGGGGTACTCGGCTACACCTTC. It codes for CASTSGVLGYTF.